This T cell receptor (beta chain) was recovered during a study of T-cell memory formation after mild COVID-19. J lost 5 bases, V lost 6 bases, and 6 bases had no gene match. There are 15 residues in the CDR3. Germline CDR1 is LGHDT and CDR2 is YNNKEL (reference sequence). 5'RACE primed from the constant segment yielded TCR alpha and TCR beta cDNA libraries bearing sample barcodes and UMIs. Each CDR3 protein gets one entry after TCRdb re-called the 5' RACE reads with MiXCR. The table records 150,000 to 200,000 distinct CDR3 sequences, 25% to 40% of them present only once. This receptor was taken from an adult woman who had mild COVID-19 (a few samples of this study predate the infection). Cell type and time point are not known. The sequencing sample was made of PBMCs or a T cell subset sorted from them (not recorded which). The chain uses TRBV3-1 and TRBJ2-2, with 10 bases identical to TRBD1. The CDR3 reads CASRRQGARTGELFF. Written as DNA, the CDR3 is TGTGCCAGCAGGCGACAGGGGGCTCGAACCGGGGAGCTGTTTTTT. Together with reference TRBV3-1 and TRBJ2-2, the CDR3 gives the full variable domain: DTAVSQTPKYLVTQMGNDKSIKCEQNLGHDTMYWYKQDSKKFLKIMFSYNNKELIINETVPNRFSPKSPDKAHLNLHINSLELGDSAVYFCASRRQGARTGELFFGEGSRLTVL.